Listed below are T cell receptor beta chains from one sample, sequenced in a study of blood T cell repertoires in COVID-19. The method was immunoSEQ multiplex PCR; TCRdb's version includes in-frame clones alone and lacks a portion of them. The sample has fewer than 250,000 clones, about four fifths seen once. Sequencing was performed on peripheral blood. These receptor sequences come from a man between 60 and 70 years old with acute or convalescent COVID-19. CDR3s include the opening cysteine and the closing phenylalanine or tryptophan. The D gene is left open where the match is weak. Some rows have no size entry. The others give once, few or many, or a class for an expanded clone.

j_gene: TRBJ1-2; d_gene: .; abundance: .; v_gene: TRBV28; CDR3aa: CASSLARGSYTF; CDR3nt: TGTGCCAGCAGTTTAGCCCGGGGAAGCTACACCTTC
j_gene: TRBJ2-3; d_gene: TRBD2; abundance: .; v_gene: TRBV5-1; CDR3aa: CASSSALLAGGFTDTQYF; CDR3nt: TGCGCCAGCAGCTCGGCGCTTCTAGCGGGGGGATTCACAGATACGCAGTATTTT
j_gene: TRBJ2-3; d_gene: TRBD2; abundance: .; v_gene: TRBV7-7; CDR3aa: CASSRSGGSGDTQYF; CDR3nt: TGTGCCAGCAGCCGTAGCGGGGGCTCCGGAGATACGCAGTATTTT
j_gene: TRBJ1-2; d_gene: .; abundance: few; v_gene: TRBV29-1; CDR3aa: CSVDWQGIGYGYTF; CDR3nt: TGCAGCGTTGATTGGCAGGGTATAGGGTATGGCTACACCTTC
j_gene: TRBJ2-7; d_gene: .; abundance: .; v_gene: TRBV24-1; CDR3aa: CATSDGPYEQYF; CDR3nt: TGTGCCACCAGTGATGGGCCCTACGAGCAGTACTTC
j_gene: TRBJ1-5; d_gene: TRBD1; abundance: .; v_gene: TRBV6-4; CDR3aa: CASSDPSRDRADPLNQPQHF; CDR3nt: TGTGCCAGCAGTGACCCCAGCAGAGACAGGGCCGACCCCCTAAATCAGCCCCAGCATTTT
j_gene: TRBJ2-1; d_gene: TRBD2; abundance: .; v_gene: TRBV7-2; CDR3aa: CASGQRGGLYNEQFF; CDR3nt: TGTGCCAGCGGACAGCGGGGGGGCCTCTACAATGAGCAGTTCTTC
j_gene: TRBJ1-6; d_gene: .; abundance: .; v_gene: TRBV20-1; CDR3aa: CSASSGMNSPLHF; CDR3nt: TGCAGTGCTAGTTCAGGGATGAATTCACCCCTCCACTTT
j_gene: TRBJ2-5; d_gene: TRBD1; abundance: .; v_gene: TRBV24-1; CDR3aa: CATSDPGTGQETQYF; CDR3nt: TGTGCCACCAGTGATCCGGGGACAGGCCAAGAGACCCAGTACTTC
j_gene: TRBJ2-3; d_gene: .; abundance: .; v_gene: TRBV10-3; CDR3aa: CAISGRGGQATDTQYF; CDR3nt: TGTGCCATCAGTGGGCGCGGAGGGCAAGCCACAGATACGCAGTATTTT
j_gene: TRBJ1-4; d_gene: TRBD1; abundance: .; v_gene: TRBV19; CDR3aa: CASSVRDRIATTNEKLFF; CDR3nt: TGTGCCAGTAGTGTCCGGGACAGAATAGCCACAACTAATGAAAAACTGTTTTTT
j_gene: TRBJ1-5; d_gene: TRBD1; abundance: .; v_gene: TRBV12-5; CDR3aa: CASGPKGAEPQHF; CDR3nt: TGTGCTAGTGGCCCTAAGGGGGCGGAGCCCCAGCATTTT
j_gene: TRBJ2-1; d_gene: .; abundance: .; v_gene: TRBV6-2/TRBV6-3; CDR3aa: CASSYPVAYNEQFF; CDR3nt: TGTGCCAGCAGTTACCCCGTAGCCTACAATGAGCAGTTCTTC
j_gene: TRBJ2-6; d_gene: .; abundance: .; v_gene: TRBV14; CDR3aa: CASSPPNGANVLTF; CDR3nt: TGTGCCAGCAGCCCTCCTAACGGGGCCAACGTCCTGACTTTC
j_gene: TRBJ2-7; d_gene: TRBD1; abundance: .; v_gene: TRBV7-2; CDR3aa: CASSLDGQGLEQYF; CDR3nt: TGTGCCAGCAGCTTAGACGGACAGGGGCTCGAGCAGTACTTC
j_gene: TRBJ1-5; d_gene: .; abundance: .; v_gene: TRBV12-3/TRBV12-4; CDR3aa: CASSLGALQPQHF; CDR3nt: TGTGCCAGCAGTTTGGGGGCGCTTCAGCCCCAGCATTTT
j_gene: TRBJ2-1; d_gene: TRBD2; abundance: once; v_gene: TRBV28; CDR3aa: CASSFGGGTHYNEQFF; CDR3nt: TGTGCCAGCAGTTTTGGCGGGGGGACCCACTACAATGAGCAGTTCTTC
j_gene: TRBJ1-2; d_gene: .; abundance: .; v_gene: TRBV19; CDR3aa: CASNNRVSVYGYTF; CDR3nt: TGTGCCAGTAATAACAGGGTTTCGGTCTATGGCTACACCTTC
j_gene: TRBJ2-6; d_gene: TRBD1; abundance: .; v_gene: TRBV5-4; CDR3aa: CASSWGQGPSSGANVLTF; CDR3nt: TGTGCCAGCAGCTGGGGACAGGGTCCCAGCTCTGGGGCCAACGTCCTGACTTTC
j_gene: TRBJ1-5; d_gene: .; abundance: .; v_gene: TRBV29-1; CDR3aa: CSVRPSPNQPQHF; CDR3nt: TGCAGCGTTCGTCCTTCCCCCAATCAGCCCCAGCATTTT
j_gene: TRBJ1-1; d_gene: TRBD1; abundance: many; v_gene: TRBV6-5; CDR3aa: CASSPNTGDTEAFF; CDR3nt: TGTGCCAGCAGTCCTAATACAGGGGACACTGAAGCTTTCTTT
j_gene: TRBJ1-4; d_gene: TRBD1; abundance: .; v_gene: TRBV4-1; CDR3aa: CASSQGQGREKLFF; CDR3nt: TGCGCCAGCAGCCAAGGACAGGGTCGGGAAAAACTGTTTTTT
j_gene: TRBJ2-1; d_gene: TRBD2; abundance: .; v_gene: TRBV7-9; CDR3aa: CASSTSESLHEQFF; CDR3nt: TGTGCCAGCAGCACTAGCGAATCATTGCATGAGCAGTTCTTC
j_gene: TRBJ1-2; d_gene: TRBD1; abundance: once; v_gene: TRBV10-3; CDR3aa: CAISSGTGYGYTF; CDR3nt: TGTGCCATCAGTTCCGGGACAGGATATGGCTACACCTTC
j_gene: TRBJ1-2; d_gene: .; abundance: .; v_gene: TRBV3-1/TRBV3-2; CDR3aa: CASTMTTVANYGYTF; CDR3nt: TGTGCCAGCACCATGACGACAGTAGCTAACTATGGCTACACCTTC
j_gene: TRBJ1-1; d_gene: TRBD1; abundance: .; v_gene: TRBV4-1; CDR3aa: CASSLRQGATRTAFF; CDR3nt: TGCGCCAGCAGCCTAAGACAGGGGGCGACGCGTACGGCTTTCTTT
j_gene: TRBJ1-4; d_gene: .; abundance: .; v_gene: TRBV19; CDR3aa: CASSIVPQGNEKLFF; CDR3nt: TGTGCCAGTAGTATAGTTCCGCAGGGCAACGAAAAACTGTTTTTT